This T cell receptor (beta chain) stems from a study of OX40 agonist ivuxolimab in advanced cancers. Study at large: Melanoma, hepatocellular carcinoma, head and neck or renal cell cancer occurred in dose-escalation patients.

Drawing of blood for sampling happened at baseline, at cycle 4 day 1, and at cycle 7 day 1. Trimming left V 7 bases short and J 1 base short, with 5 bases between. Germline V lookup: CDR1 ENHRY, CDR2 SYGVKD. This CDR3 comprises 11 residues. Data came from immunoSEQ multiplex PCR; TCRdb stores just in-frame clones and leaves some out. The data hold some 45,000 clones, with 65% to 85% observed a single time. J is TRBJ2-7 and V is TRBV10-3; unclear D gene. The TCR sequence derives from an adult with an advanced solid tumor such as melanoma, head and neck, liver or kidney cancer. Material: CD4+ or CD8+ T cells sorted from blood, obtained in a trial of the OX40 agonist ivuxolimab. Here the CDR3 DNA reads TGTGCCATCAAAGGGTCCTACGAGCAGTACTTC. It is translated as CAIKGSYEQYF.